The 18 T cell receptor beta chains below all came from one sample that was sequenced in a study of CXCR3-negative and CXCR3-positive naive CD8 T cells. The authors prepared UMI-labeled TRB cDNA libraries by 5' RACE. TCRdb reprocessed the 5' RACE reads, with one entry per CDR3 protein and no DNA. Found here are fewer than 80,000 distinct CDR3 sequences; the top ten clones hold about 1.5%. The sequenced sample consisted of naive CXCR3- CD8+ T cells from blood. Subset noted: CD45RO-CCR7+CD27+CD95- naive CD8+ T cells lacking CXCR3 (TNR3-). These receptors were collected from a human donor in good health. Some clones in this sample may be carry-over from other donors' samples.

The chain carries TRBV5-1 and TRBJ2-6; TCRdb designates TRBD1, a call that cannot be tested without DNA. This CDR3 is built from 18 residues. Per the germline V gene, CDR1 is SGHRS and CDR2 is YFSETQ. This chain's CDR3 is CASSQGSMISSGANVLTF.

This chain joins TRBV9 and TRBJ2-7; there is no DNA to check the TCRdb D call of TRBD1. There are 15 residues in the CDR3. The germline V gene encodes CDR1 SGDLS and CDR2 YYNGEE. The CDR3 here is CASSPTLGASYEQYF.

This clonotype registers medium-sized (0.01 to 0.1%) by frequency. The chain combines TRBV7-2 with TRBJ2-7; checking the TCRdb D call of TRBD1 is not possible without DNA. Germline V gives CDR1 SGHTA, CDR2 FQGNSA. The CDR3 consists of 13 residues. The CDR3 protein is CASSWDSSYEQYF. Filled out from reference TRBV7-2 and TRBJ2-7, the complete variable domain reads GAGVSQSPSNKVTEKGKDVELRCDPISGHTALYWYRQSLGQGLEFLIYFQGNSAPDKSGLPSDRFSAERTGGSVSTLTIQRTQQEDSAVYLCASSWDSSYEQYFGPGTRLTVT.

This chain joins TRBV21-1 and TRBJ1-5. TRBV21-1 corresponds to a pseudogene. This CDR3 comprises 14 residues. This CDR3 is CASVGSYSNQPQHF.

V usage is TRBV15 and J usage is TRBJ1-4; TCRdb gives TRBD1 as the D gene, but with no DNA this cannot be confirmed. The CDR3 sequence is 18 residues long. Germline V lookup: CDR1 LNHNV, CDR2 YYDKDF (reference sequence). CDR3 region: CATSRDFAGFATNEKLFF.

The rearrangement links TRBV29-1 to TRBJ2-7; lacking DNA, the TRBD2 call made by TCRdb goes unchecked. There are 12 residues in the CDR3. CDR1 is SQVTM, CDR2 ANQGSEA, per germline. This CDR3 reads CSVSGKPGEQYF.

This chain connects TRBV5-6 to TRBJ1-1; TCRdb calls TRBD1, which cannot be checked without DNA. This CDR3 comprises 13 residues. Germline CDR1 SGHDT, CDR2 YYEEEE. CDR3 sequence: CASSSDPDTEAFF.

The V call is TRBV10-2, the J call TRBJ1-1. This CDR3 comprises 12 residues. Germline values: CDR1 WSHSY, CDR2 SAAADI. The CDR3 loop is CASSGLGGEAFF.

V usage is TRBV7-6 and J usage is TRBJ2-7; the D gene TCRdb calls, TRBD1, cannot be checked with no DNA. CDR3 length equals 15 residues. Germline lookup yields CDR1 SGHVS and CDR2 FNYEAQ. CDR3 region: CASSDGATSSYEQYF.

This sequence joins TRBV28 and TRBJ2-1; TCRdb lists TRBD1, though no DNA is available to test this call. The CDR3 loop spans 15 amino acids. Germline V gene lookup returns CDR1 MDHEN and CDR2 SYDVKM. This CDR3 is CASSLSWGRYNEQFF.

The CDR3 region is CASSPQGTGVEGDEQYF. The chain employs TRBV28 and TRBJ2-7; TCRdb selects TRBD2, and the lack of DNA leaves this call unchecked. The CDR3 extends over 17 amino acids. Germline-derived CDR1 and CDR2 are MDHEN and SYDVKM.

The CDR3 is CSARDFETHKYF. V usage is TRBV20-1 and J usage is TRBJ2-5. Germline assignment: CDR1 DFQATT and CDR2 SNEGSKA (reference sequence). The CDR3 spans 12 residues.

The J gene is TRBJ2-3, the V gene TRBV6-2 or TRBV6-3; with no DNA, the TCRdb D assignment of TRBD2 cannot be verified. Germline CDR1 is MNHEY and CDR2 is SVGEGT. There are 16 residues in the CDR3. The CDR3 loop reads CASSLGLKGAGDTQYF.

The rearrangement links TRBV27 to TRBJ1-2; checking the TCRdb D call of TRBD1 is not possible without DNA. This CDR3 is built from 14 residues. The V gene's germline CDR1 is MNHEY and CDR2 SMNVEV (reference sequence). The CDR3: CASRVQGRDYGYTF.

This chain connects TRBV11-2 to TRBJ2-1; TCRdb's D call, TRBD1, is unchecked because there is no DNA. This CDR3 comprises 12 residues. The germline V gene has CDR1 SGHAT and CDR2 FQNNGV. CDR3 residues: CASSPRQVLEFF.

The chain employs TRBV28 and TRBJ2-5. Germline CDR1 is MDHEN and CDR2 is SYDVKM. The CDR3 contains 11 residues. This chain's CDR3 is CASRFRETQYF.

The rearrangement uses TRBV28 and TRBJ2-1; there is no DNA to check the TCRdb D call of TRBD2. Germline V CDR1 and CDR2: MDHEN, SYDVKM. The CDR3 has 14 residues. CDR3 region: CASNSGTSGNEQFF. Full variable domain (rest looked up from reference TRBV28 and TRBJ2-1): DVKVTQSSRYLVKRTGEKVFLECVQDMDHENMFWYRQDPGLGLRLIYFSYDVKMKEKGDIPEGYSVSREKKERFSLILESASTNQTSMYLCASNSGTSGNEQFFGPGTRLTVL.

J is TRBJ1-1 and V is TRBV4-3; lacking DNA, the TRBD1 call made by TCRdb goes unchecked. Germline loops: CDR1 LGHNA, CDR2 YSLEER. CDR3 length equals 16 residues. This CDR3 reads CASSPGGRGESTEAFF.